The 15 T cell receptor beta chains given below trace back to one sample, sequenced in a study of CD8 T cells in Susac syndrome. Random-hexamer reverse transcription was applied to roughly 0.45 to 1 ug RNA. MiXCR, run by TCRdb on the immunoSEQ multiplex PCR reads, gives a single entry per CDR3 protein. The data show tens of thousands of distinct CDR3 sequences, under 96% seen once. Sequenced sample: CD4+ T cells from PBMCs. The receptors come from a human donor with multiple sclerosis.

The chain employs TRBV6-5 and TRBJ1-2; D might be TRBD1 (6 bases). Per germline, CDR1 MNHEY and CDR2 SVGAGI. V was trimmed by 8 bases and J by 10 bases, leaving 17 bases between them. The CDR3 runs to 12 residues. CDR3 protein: CASRNRQETYTF. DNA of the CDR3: TGTGCCAGCCGAAACAGACAGGAGACCTACACCTTC.

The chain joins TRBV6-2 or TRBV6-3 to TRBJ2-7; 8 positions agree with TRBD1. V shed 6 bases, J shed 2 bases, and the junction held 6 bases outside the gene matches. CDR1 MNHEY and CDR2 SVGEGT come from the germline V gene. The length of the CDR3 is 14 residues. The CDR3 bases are TGTGCCAGCAGACCTTGGACAGGGACCTACGAGCAGTACTTC. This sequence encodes CASRPWTGTYEQYF.

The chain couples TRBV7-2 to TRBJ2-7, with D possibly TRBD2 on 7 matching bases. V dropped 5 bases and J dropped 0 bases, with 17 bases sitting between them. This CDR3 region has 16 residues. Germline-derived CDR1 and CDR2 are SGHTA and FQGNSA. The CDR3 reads CASSPEGGVASYEQYF. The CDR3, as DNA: TGTGCCAGCAGCCCCGAGGGGGGGGTAGCCTCCTACGAGCAGTACTTC.

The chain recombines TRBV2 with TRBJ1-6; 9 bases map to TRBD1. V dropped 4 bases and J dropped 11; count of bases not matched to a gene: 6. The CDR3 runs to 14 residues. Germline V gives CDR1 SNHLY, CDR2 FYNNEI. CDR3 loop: CASSVDRGGPPLHF. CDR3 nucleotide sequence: TGTGCCAGCAGTGTGGACAGGGGCGGCCCACCCCTCCACTTT.

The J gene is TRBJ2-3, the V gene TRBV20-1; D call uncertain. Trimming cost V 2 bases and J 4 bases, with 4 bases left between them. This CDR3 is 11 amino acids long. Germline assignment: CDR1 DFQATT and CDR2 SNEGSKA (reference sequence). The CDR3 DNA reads TGCAGTGCTAGATTTGCAGATACGCAGTATTTT. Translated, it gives CSARFADTQYF.

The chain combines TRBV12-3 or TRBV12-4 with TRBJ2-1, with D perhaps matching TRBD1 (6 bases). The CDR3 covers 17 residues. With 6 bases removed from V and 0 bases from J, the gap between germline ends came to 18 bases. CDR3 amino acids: CASSLSGRRGSYNEQFF. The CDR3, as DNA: TGTGCCAGCAGCCTAAGTGGGCGCAGGGGCTCCTACAATGAGCAGTTCTTC.

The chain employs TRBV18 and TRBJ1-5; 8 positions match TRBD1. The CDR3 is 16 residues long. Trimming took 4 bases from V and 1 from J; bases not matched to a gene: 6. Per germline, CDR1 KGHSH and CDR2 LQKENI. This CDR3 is CASSLLGQGSNQPQHF. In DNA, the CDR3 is TGTGCCAGCTCACTTTTAGGACAGGGCAGCAATCAGCCCCAGCATTTT.

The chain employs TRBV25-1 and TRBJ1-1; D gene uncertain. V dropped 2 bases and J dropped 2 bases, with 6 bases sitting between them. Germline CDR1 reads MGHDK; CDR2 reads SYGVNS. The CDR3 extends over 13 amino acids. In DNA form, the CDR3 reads TGTGCCAGCAGTGAAGACGTTAACACTGAAGCTTTCTTT. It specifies CASSEDVNTEAFF.

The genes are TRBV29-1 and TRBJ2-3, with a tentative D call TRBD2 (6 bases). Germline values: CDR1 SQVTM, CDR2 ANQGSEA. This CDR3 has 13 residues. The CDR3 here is CSERRDSTDTQYF. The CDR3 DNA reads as TGCAGTGAACGGAGGGACAGCACAGATACGCAGTATTTT.

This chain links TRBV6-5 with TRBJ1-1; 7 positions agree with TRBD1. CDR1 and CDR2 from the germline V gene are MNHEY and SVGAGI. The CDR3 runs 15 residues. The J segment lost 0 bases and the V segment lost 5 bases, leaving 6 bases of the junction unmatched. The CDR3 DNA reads TGTGCCAGCAGTCGCCCCGGGACAGTGAACACTGAAGCTTTCTTT. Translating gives CASSRPGTVNTEAFF.

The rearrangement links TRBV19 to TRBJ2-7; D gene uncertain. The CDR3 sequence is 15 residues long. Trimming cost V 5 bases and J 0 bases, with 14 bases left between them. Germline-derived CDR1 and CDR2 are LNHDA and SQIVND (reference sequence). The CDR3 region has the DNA TGTGCCAGTAGTCCCGCCTGGCGGAGCTCCTACGAGCAGTACTTC. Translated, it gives CASSPAWRSSYEQYF.

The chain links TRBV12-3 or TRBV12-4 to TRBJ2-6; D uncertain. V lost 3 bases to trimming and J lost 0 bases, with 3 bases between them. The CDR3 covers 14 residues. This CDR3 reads CASSFNSGANVLTF. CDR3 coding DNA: TGTGCCAGCAGTTTCAACTCTGGGGCCAACGTCCTGACTTTC.

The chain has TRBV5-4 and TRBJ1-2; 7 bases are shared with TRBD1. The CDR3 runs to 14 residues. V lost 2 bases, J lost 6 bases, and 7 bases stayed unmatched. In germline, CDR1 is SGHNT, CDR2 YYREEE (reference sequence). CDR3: CASSFPGGEHGYTF. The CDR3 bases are TGTGCCAGCAGCTTTCCAGGGGGGGAACATGGCTACACCTTC.

CDR3 amino acids: CASSRDRGPYEQYF. CDR3 coding DNA: TGTGCCAGCAGCCGGGACAGGGGACCCTACGAGCAGTACTTC. The J gene is TRBJ2-7, the V gene TRBV5-4, with 10 bases matching TRBD1. Germline CDR1 and CDR2: SGHNT and YYREEE (reference sequence). The CDR3 length is 14 residues. J lost 2 bases, V lost 4 bases, and 3 bases had no gene match.

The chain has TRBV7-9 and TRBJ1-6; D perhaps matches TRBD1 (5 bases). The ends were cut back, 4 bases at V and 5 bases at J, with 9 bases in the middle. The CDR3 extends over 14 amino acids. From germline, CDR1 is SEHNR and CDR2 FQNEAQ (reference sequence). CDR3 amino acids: CASSWGRNNSPLHF. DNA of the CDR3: TGTGCCAGCAGCTGGGGACGGAATAATTCACCCCTCCACTTT.